This T cell receptor beta chain was retrieved from a study of CD8 T cells in ankylosing spondylitis. Study-level points and caveats: For ankylosing spondylitis blood, a TCR beta motif of several highly homologous variants appeared characteristic.

TCRdb recomputed calls from the 5' RACE reads with MiXCR, one row per CDR3 protein. The sample includes some 840,000 distinct CDR3 sequences, 10% to 15% of them seen just once. This clonotype was observed a handful of times. Its target is unknown. The CDR3 length is 14 residues. CDR1 DFQATT and CDR2 SNEGSKA come from the germline V gene (reference sequence). Deletions cut 1 base from V and 0 bases from J, with 10 bases between. The chain couples TRBV20-1 to TRBJ2-7; the D gene is possibly TRBD1 (5 bases). The sequence came from a male donor with ankylosing spondylitis. Sequencing was carried out using blood, either unsorted or a sorted T cell fraction (not recorded which). CDR3 region: CSARGGRSSYEQYF. The CDR3 DNA is TGCAGTGCTAGAGGGGGCAGAAGCTCCTACGAGCAGTACTTC.